A selection of T cell receptor beta chains follows, all from one sample in a study of OX40 agonist ivuxolimab in advanced cancers. This table comes from immunoSEQ multiplex PCR, and its TCRdb copy is limited to in-frame clones, with some not included. This table has 55,000 to 75,000 clones, around 90% appearing once. The sample in question was CD4+ or CD8+ T cells sorted from blood, obtained in a trial of the OX40 agonist ivuxolimab. These receptor sequences come from an adult with an advanced solid tumor such as melanoma, head and neck, liver or kidney cancer. The CDR3 runs from the conserved cysteine through the conserved F or W. The order of the fields is V gene, D gene, clone size, J gene, CDR3 DNA, CDR3 protein. The D gene is left open where the match is weak. Only some rows state a clone size, as once, few, many or a class for expanded clones.

v_gene: TRBV5-1; d_gene: NA; abundance: NA; j_gene: TRBJ2-1; CDR3nt: TGCGCCAGCAGCTTCTCAAGGGCAGGGGGGCCCCAGAGCTCCTACAATGAGCAGTTCTTC; CDR3aa: CASSFSRAGGPQSSYNEQFF
v_gene: TRBV27; d_gene: NA; abundance: NA; j_gene: TRBJ2-7; CDR3nt: TGTGCCAGCAGTTCTAGCGTCCCCTACGAGCAGTACTTC; CDR3aa: CASSSSVPYEQYF
v_gene: TRBV29-1; d_gene: TRBD2; abundance: once; j_gene: TRBJ2-5; CDR3nt: TGCAGCGTTGAAGAAGGGACCAGCGGGGCTCGGAGGGAGACCCAGTACTTC; CDR3aa: CSVEEGTSGARRETQYF
v_gene: TRBV14; d_gene: TRBD2; abundance: NA; j_gene: TRBJ2-1; CDR3nt: TGTGCCAGCAGCCAAGCAACAGCGGGAGAACCCTACAATGAGCAGTTCTTC; CDR3aa: CASSQATAGEPYNEQFF
v_gene: TRBV9; d_gene: NA; abundance: once; j_gene: TRBJ2-7; CDR3nt: TGTGCCAGCAGCGTAAGACCTTTCTACGAGCAGTACTTC; CDR3aa: CASSVRPFYEQYF
v_gene: TRBV4-3; d_gene: TRBD2; abundance: once; j_gene: TRBJ2-7; CDR3nt: TGCGCCAGCAGCCAAGGACGGGCTAGCGGGATCTACGAGCAGTACTTC; CDR3aa: CASSQGRASGIYEQYF
v_gene: TRBV2; d_gene: TRBD1; abundance: NA; j_gene: TRBJ1-2; CDR3nt: TGTGCCAGCAGTGAACCGGGACAGAAGAACTATGGCTACACCTTC; CDR3aa: CASSEPGQKNYGYTF
v_gene: TRBV7-9; d_gene: NA; abundance: NA; j_gene: TRBJ2-5; CDR3nt: TGTGCCAGCAGCCGCCCAGGGGGGGCCCAGTACTTC; CDR3aa: CASSRPGGAQYF
v_gene: TRBV19; d_gene: NA; abundance: once; j_gene: TRBJ2-1; CDR3nt: TGTGCCAGTAGTATGGGGGACAATGAGCAGTTCTTC; CDR3aa: CASSMGDNEQFF
v_gene: TRBV4-3; d_gene: TRBD1; abundance: once; j_gene: TRBJ2-7; CDR3nt: TGCGCCAGCAGCCAGACGGACAGGTCTGTCGAGCAGTACTTC; CDR3aa: CASSQTDRSVEQYF
v_gene: TRBV4-2; d_gene: NA; abundance: NA; j_gene: TRBJ2-7; CDR3nt: TGTGCCAGCAGCCTCGCGGGGCCTAGCTCCTACGAGCAGTACTTC; CDR3aa: CASSLAGPSSYEQYF
v_gene: TRBV9; d_gene: NA; abundance: NA; j_gene: TRBJ2-1; CDR3nt: TGTGCCAGCAGCGCCTCCCCCGTGAGGGTGGCTTCCAATGAGCAGTTCTTC; CDR3aa: CASSASPVRVASNEQFF
v_gene: TRBV4-1; d_gene: NA; abundance: NA; j_gene: TRBJ1-2; CDR3nt: TGCGCCAGCAGCCCAACACCCGTTCCTAACTATGGCTACACCTTC; CDR3aa: CASSPTPVPNYGYTF
v_gene: TRBV6-5; d_gene: NA; abundance: NA; j_gene: TRBJ2-2; CDR3nt: TGTGCCAGCAGTTACTCCCCCGAGGACGGGGAGCTGTTTTTT; CDR3aa: CASSYSPEDGELFF
v_gene: TRBV7-2; d_gene: NA; abundance: NA; j_gene: TRBJ2-1; CDR3nt: TGTGCCAGCAGCCGGATCTCTACTAACATACTCGAGAAGCAGTTCTTC; CDR3aa: CASSRISTNILEKQFF
v_gene: TRBV7-2; d_gene: NA; abundance: NA; j_gene: TRBJ2-2; CDR3nt: TGTGCCAGCAGCTTAGGAACTAACACCGGGGAGCTGTTTTTT; CDR3aa: CASSLGTNTGELFF
v_gene: TRBV9; d_gene: TRBD2; abundance: NA; j_gene: TRBJ2-7; CDR3nt: TGTGCCAGCAGCGTAGATGGTAGCGGGGTCTACGAGCAGTACTTC; CDR3aa: CASSVDGSGVYEQYF
v_gene: TRBV10-3; d_gene: TRBD1; abundance: NA; j_gene: TRBJ2-3; CDR3nt: TGTGCCATCAGTCGGACAGGACTCCGCACAGATACGCAGTATTTT; CDR3aa: CAISRTGLRTDTQYF
v_gene: TRBV5-1; d_gene: TRBD1; abundance: NA; j_gene: TRBJ2-3; CDR3nt: TGCGCCAGCAGATGGACAGGTCCGCCTAGCACAGATACGCAGTATTTT; CDR3aa: CASRWTGPPSTDTQYF
v_gene: TRBV11-2; d_gene: NA; abundance: NA; j_gene: TRBJ1-1; CDR3nt: TGTGCCAGCAGCTCCGGGGTCAGTGAAGCTTTCTTT; CDR3aa: CASSSGVSEAFF
v_gene: TRBV5-4; d_gene: NA; abundance: NA; j_gene: TRBJ2-7; CDR3nt: TGTGCCAGCAGCTTTATAGGGTCCAACGAGCAGTACTTC; CDR3aa: CASSFIGSNEQYF
v_gene: TRBV6-5; d_gene: NA; abundance: NA; j_gene: TRBJ1-1; CDR3nt: TGTGCCAGCAGTTACTTTCCGAGAGGCACTGAAGCTTTCTTT; CDR3aa: CASSYFPRGTEAFF